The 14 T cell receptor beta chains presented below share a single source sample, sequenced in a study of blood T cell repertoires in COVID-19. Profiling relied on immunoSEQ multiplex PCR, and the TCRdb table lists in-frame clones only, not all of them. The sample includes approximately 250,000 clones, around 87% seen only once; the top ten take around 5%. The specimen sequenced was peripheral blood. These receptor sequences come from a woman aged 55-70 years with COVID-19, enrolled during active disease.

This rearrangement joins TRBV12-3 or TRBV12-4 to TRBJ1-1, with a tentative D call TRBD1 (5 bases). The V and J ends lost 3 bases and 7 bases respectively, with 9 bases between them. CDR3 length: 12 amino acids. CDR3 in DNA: TGTGCCAGCAGTTTGGAGCAGGGTGAAGCTTTCTTT. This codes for CASSLEQGEAFF.

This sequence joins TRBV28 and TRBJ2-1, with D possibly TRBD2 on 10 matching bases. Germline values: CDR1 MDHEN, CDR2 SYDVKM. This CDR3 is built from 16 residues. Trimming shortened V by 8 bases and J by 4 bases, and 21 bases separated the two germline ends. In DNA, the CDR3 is TGTGCCAGCGGTGGGACAGGGACTAGCGTGTACAATGAGCAGTTCTTC. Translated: CASGGTGTSVYNEQFF.

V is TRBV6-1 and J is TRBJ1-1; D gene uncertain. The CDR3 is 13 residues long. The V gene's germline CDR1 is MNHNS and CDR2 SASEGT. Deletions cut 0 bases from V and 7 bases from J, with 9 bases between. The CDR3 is CASSEAGGLEAFF. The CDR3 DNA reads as TGTGCCAGCAGTGAAGCGGGAGGGCTTGAAGCTTTCTTT.

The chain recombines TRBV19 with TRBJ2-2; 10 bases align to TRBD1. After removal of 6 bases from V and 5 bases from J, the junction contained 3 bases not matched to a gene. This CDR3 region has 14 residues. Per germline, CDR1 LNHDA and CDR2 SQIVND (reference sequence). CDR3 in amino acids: CASRLDRGTGELFF. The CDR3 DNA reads TGTGCCAGTAGACTGGACAGGGGGACCGGGGAGCTGTTTTTT.

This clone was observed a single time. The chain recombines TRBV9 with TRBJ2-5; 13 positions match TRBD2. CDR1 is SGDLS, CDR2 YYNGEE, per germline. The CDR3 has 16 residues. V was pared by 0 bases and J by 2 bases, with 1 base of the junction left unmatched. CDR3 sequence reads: CASSVEGLAGQETQYF. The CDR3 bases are TGTGCCAGCAGCGTAGAGGGACTAGCGGGACAAGAGACCCAGTACTTC.

Here the CDR3 reads CASSVNRGYQETQYF. In DNA, the CDR3 is TGTGCCAGCAGCGTAAACAGGGGGTACCAAGAGACCCAGTACTTC. The V and J genes are TRBV9 and TRBJ2-5; 8 bases agree with TRBD1. The germline CDR1 and CDR2 sequences are SGDLS and YYNGEE. The CDR3 extends over 15 amino acids. Unmatched junction bases numbered 2, after V lost 1 base and J lost 0 bases.

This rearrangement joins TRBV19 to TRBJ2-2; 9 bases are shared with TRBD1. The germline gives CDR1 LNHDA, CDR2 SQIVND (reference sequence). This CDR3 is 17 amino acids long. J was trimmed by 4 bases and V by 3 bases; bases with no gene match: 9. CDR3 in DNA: TGTGCCAGTAGTATGGGTGGGGACAGGGTGATCACCGGGGAGCTGTTTTTT. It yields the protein CASSMGGDRVITGELFF.

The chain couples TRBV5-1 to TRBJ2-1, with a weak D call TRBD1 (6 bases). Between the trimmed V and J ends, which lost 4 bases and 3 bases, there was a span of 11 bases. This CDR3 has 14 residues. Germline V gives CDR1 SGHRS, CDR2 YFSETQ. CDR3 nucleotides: TGCGCCAGCAGCGCTCCGACAGGCTACAATGAGCAGTTCTTC. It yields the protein CASSAPTGYNEQFF.

CDR3 residues: CASSPDADSNFF. The CDR3 coding sequence is TGTGCCAGTAGTCCGGACGCGGACAGTAACTTCTTC. The chain uses TRBV19 and TRBJ2-1; weak D call: TRBD1 (6 bases). Germline lookup yields CDR1 LNHDA and CDR2 SQIVND (reference sequence). This CDR3 has 12 amino acids. Trimming removed 5 bases from V and 16 bases from J, with 18 bases in between.

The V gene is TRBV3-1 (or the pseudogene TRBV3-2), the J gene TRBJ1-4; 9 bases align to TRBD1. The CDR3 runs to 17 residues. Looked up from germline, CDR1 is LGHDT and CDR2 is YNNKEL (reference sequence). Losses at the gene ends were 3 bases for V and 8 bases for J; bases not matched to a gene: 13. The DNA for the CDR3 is TGTGCCAGCAGCCAGACAGGGGGAAGCGTCGGACGGGAAAAACTGTTTTTT. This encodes CASSQTGGSVGREKLFF.

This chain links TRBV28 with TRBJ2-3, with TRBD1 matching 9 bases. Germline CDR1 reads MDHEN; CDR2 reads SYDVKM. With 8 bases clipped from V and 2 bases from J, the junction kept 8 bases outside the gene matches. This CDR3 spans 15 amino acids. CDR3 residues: CASLTNRGLTDTQYF. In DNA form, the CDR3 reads TGTGCCAGCCTAACCAACAGGGGGCTCACAGATACGCAGTATTTT.

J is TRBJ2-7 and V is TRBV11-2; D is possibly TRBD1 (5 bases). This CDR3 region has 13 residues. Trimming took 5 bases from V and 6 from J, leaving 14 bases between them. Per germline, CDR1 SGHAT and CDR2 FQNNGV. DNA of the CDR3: TGTGCCAGCAGCCCCTGGTCAGGGTCCGAGCAGTACTTC. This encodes CASSPWSGSEQYF.

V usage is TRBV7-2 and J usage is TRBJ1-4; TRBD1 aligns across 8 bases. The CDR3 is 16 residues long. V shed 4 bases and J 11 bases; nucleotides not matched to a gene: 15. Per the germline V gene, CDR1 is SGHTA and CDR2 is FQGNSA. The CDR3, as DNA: TGTGCCAGCAGCTCCGGACAGGGTTTTATGGTTGGGAAACTGTTTTTT. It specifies CASSSGQGFMVGKLFF.

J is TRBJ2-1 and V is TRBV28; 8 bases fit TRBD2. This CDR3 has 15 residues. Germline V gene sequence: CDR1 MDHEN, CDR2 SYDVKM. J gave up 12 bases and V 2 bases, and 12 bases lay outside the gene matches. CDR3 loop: CASSLDAGGWSVQFF. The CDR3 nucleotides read TGTGCCAGCAGTTTAGATGCGGGAGGTTGGAGTGTGCAGTTCTTC.